This T cell receptor beta chain was sequenced for a study of OX40 agonist ivuxolimab in advanced cancers. Overall study context: Given to patients was ivuxolimab, an agonistic anti-OX40 (CD134) antibody. Administration of intravenous ivuxolimab to patients occurred every 2 weeks at 0.01 to 10 mg/kg.

Deletions cut 1 base from V and 0 bases from J, with 10 bases between. The CDR3 sequence is 15 residues long. CDR1 is SGHTA and CDR2 is FQGNSA in the germline V gene. Whole-study results and caveats: The study observed clonal expansion of CD4+ and CD8+ blood T cells by week 6 at 0.1 to 3.0 mg/kg.

Profiling relied on immunoSEQ multiplex PCR, and the TCRdb table lists in-frame clones only, not all of them. The sample holds roughly 61,000 clones, around nine tenths seen once. As regards this clone: Its antigen is not identified.

The clonotype originates from an adult with an advanced solid tumor such as melanoma, head and neck, liver or kidney cancer. V usage is TRBV7-2 and J usage is TRBJ2-7, with a weak D call TRBD2 (5 bases). Sequencing was performed on CD4+ or CD8+ T cells sorted from blood, taken in a trial of the OX40 agonist ivuxolimab. Here the CDR3 reads CASSLGLGSSYEQYF. CDR3 coding DNA: TGTGCCAGCAGCTTAGGGCTGGGGAGCTCCTACGAGCAGTACTTC.